The present T cell receptor beta chain was sequenced within a study of T cell repertoires in cytomegalovirus infection (dated by TCRdb to between 2018 and 2021). About the full investigation: Because public TCR beta signatures pointed to carriage of CMV infection together with the matching HLA type, the HLA type of each donor mattered for the analysis.

Summary of the overall study and its limitations: In the ex vivo response, HLA-C-restricted CMV-specific TCR beta clonotypes were dominant, and in two of eight donors the single most frequent clonotype came from this HLA-C-restricted group. In both this cohort and an independent roughly 400-donor cohort, the cumulative frequency of public TCR beta family members distinguished carriers of CMV infection plus the relevant HLA type.

In the germline V gene (reference sequence), CDR1 corresponds to MNHEY and CDR2 to SMNVEV. The trim is 1 base for V and 6 bases for J, with a gap of 8 bases between the germline ends. The CDR3 spans 13 residues, from the cysteine through the phenylalanine. The only DNA kept is the CDR3, 39 bases in frame from the first base. Sequencer: Illumina HiSeq 1500. Starting from the raw public reads, TCRdb applied fastp trimming at Q25, assembled clones with MiXCR and retained in-frame beta chains. Rows are unified per CDR3 protein, each entry keeping the most common DNA and genes. The sample table records 290,000 or so distinct CDR3 sequences; approximately 8.9% of these occur just once. The top ten constitute around 2.6% of the sample. Remarks on this clonotype: The specificity of this receptor is unknown. Base qualities are not recorded, but no much larger clone differs from it by a single base.

The clonotype originates from a human donor in good health (CMV status not recorded). Some clones in this sample may be carry-over from other donors' samples. This sequence uses TRBV27 and TRBJ2-3; tentative D gene TRBD1, with 5 bases matching. Sequenced input: PBMCs. The nucleotides read TGTGCCAGCAGTTTATGGGGCCCGGATACGCAGTATTTT. Protein translation: CASSLWGPDTQYF.